Following are 5 T cell receptor beta chains from one sample sequenced in a study of human T cells and chemical hapten exposure. Time point described: healthy volunteer bleed at 2 weeks. RNA extraction used unfractionated whole blood as the source of total RNA. TCRdb reprocessed the RACE reads via MiXCR and lists one record per CDR3 protein. There are under 95,000 distinct CDR3 sequences in the sample; just under 9% occur only once, and about 3.1% lies in the top ten. The material sequenced was whole blood. The receptors derive from a female donor in good health. Some clones in this sample may be carry-over from other donors' samples.

Concerning this clonotype: One junction end does not reproduce the germline sequence, and a read error may be involved. The chain combines TRBV7-8 with TRBJ2-5, with D tentatively TRBD1 (6 bases). Germline CDR1 is SGHVS and CDR2 is FQNEAQ. This CDR3 has 15 residues. The CDR3 DNA follows: TGTGTCAGCAGACGCACTAACAGGGAAGGGGAGACCCAGTACTTC. Protein sequence: CVSRRTNREGETQYF.

This clonotype was seen only once. The genes are TRBV27 and TRBJ2-3; tentatively, D is TRBD2 (6 bases). Germline V lookup: CDR1 MNHEY, CDR2 SMNVEV (reference sequence). CDR3 size: 15 residues. Trimming cost V 0 bases and J 6 bases, with 13 bases left between them. CDR3 bases: TGTGCCAGCAGTTTATCGGCGACTAGAGACGATACGCAGTATTTT. It is translated as CASSLSATRDDTQYF.

V gene TRBV5-6 combines with J gene TRBJ2-1, with 9 positions matching TRBD2. CDR1 and CDR2 (germline): SGHDT, YYEEEE. The trim removed 1 base at V and 4 bases at J, leaving 6 bases unmatched. CDR3 size: 16 residues. CDR3 nucleotide sequence: TGTGCCAGCAGCTTGTCTGCGGGAGGGGGATACAATGAGCAGTTCTTC. Amino acid sequence: CASSLSAGGGYNEQFF.

As concerns this clonotype: The junction departs from germline at one end; a sequencing error may be responsible. V and J are TRBV20-1 and TRBJ1-1, with 9 bases identical to TRBD1. The CDR3 loop spans 11 amino acids. Germline V gene data show CDR1 as DFQATT and CDR2 as SNEGSKA (reference sequence). The CDR3 coding sequence is TGCAGTGCTCCTTACCGGGACAGGGAGTCCTTT. Translated: CSAPYRDRESF.

V is TRBV30 and J is TRBJ1-1, with D possibly TRBD1 on 5 matching bases. Trimming pared 4 bases from V and 4 bases from J, leaving 25 bases between. The CDR3 spans 17 residues. Germline loops: CDR1 GTSNPN, CDR2 SVGIG (reference sequence). As DNA, the CDR3 is TGTGCCTGGACCCGGAGGGCAGTCGGGGCCCGGGGCACTGAAGCTTTCTTT. It is translated as CAWTRRAVGARGTEAFF. Supplemented by reference TRBV30 and TRBJ1-1, the full variable domain reads SQTIHQWPATLVQPVGSPLSLECTVEGTSNPNLYWYRQAAGRGLQLLFYSVGIGQISSEVPQNLSASRPQDRQFILSSKKLLLSDSGFYLCAWTRRAVGARGTEAFFGQGTRLTVV.